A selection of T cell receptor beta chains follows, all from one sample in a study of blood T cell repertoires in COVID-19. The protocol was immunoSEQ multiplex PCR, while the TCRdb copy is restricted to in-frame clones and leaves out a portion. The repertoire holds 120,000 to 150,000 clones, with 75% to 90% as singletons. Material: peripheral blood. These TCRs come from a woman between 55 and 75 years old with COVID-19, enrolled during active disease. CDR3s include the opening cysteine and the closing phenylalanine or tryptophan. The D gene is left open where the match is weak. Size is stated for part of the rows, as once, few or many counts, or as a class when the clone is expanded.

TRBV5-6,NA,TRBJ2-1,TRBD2,CASSFLAGGLRNEQFF,TGTGCCAGCAGCTTCCTAGCGGGGGGGCTAAGAAATGAGCAGTTCTTC
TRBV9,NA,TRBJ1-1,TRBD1,CASSVEGALAFF,TGTGCCAGCAGCGTAGAGGGGGCGCTGGCTTTCTTT
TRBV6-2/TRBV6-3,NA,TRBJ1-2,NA,CASSLQTGRLNYGYTF,TGTGCCAGCAGTCTACAAACAGGGCGACTTAACTATGGCTACACCTTC
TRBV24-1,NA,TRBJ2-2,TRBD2,CATSDPTGTSGGLNTGELFF,TGTGCCACCAGTGATCCAACCGGGACTAGCGGGGGGTTGAACACCGGGGAGCTGTTTTTT
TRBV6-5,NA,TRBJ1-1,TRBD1,CASFTRGLDTEAFF,TGTGCCAGCTTTACCAGGGGGCTTGACACTGAAGCTTTCTTT
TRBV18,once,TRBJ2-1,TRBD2,CASSPPSSGGFNEQFF,TGTGCCAGCTCGCCACCCTCCAGCGGGGGGTTCAATGAGCAGTTCTTC
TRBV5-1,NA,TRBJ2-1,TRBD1,CASSYMTGENNEQFF,TGCGCCAGCAGCTACATGACAGGGGAAAACAATGAGCAGTTCTTC
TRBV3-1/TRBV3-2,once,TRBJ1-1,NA,CASSFPQGEAFF,TGTGCCAGCAGCTTCCCGCAGGGCGAAGCTTTCTTT
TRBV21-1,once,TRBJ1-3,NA,CASSSLPGQGMGNTIYF,TGTGCCAGCAGCTCCCTACCGGGACAGGGTATGGGAAACACCATATATTTT
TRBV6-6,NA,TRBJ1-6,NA,CASSHRERHNSPLHF,TGTGCCAGCAGTCACAGGGAAAGACATAATTCACCCCTCCACTTT
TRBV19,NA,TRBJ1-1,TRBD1,CASRLQGMNTEAFF,TGTGCCAGCCGGCTACAGGGGATGAACACTGAAGCTTTCTTT
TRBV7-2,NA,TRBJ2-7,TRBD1,CASSKQPGTGVAEQYF,TGTGCCAGCAGCAAACAGCCCGGGACAGGGGTTGCCGAGCAGTACTTC
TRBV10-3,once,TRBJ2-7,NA,CAISDGNEQYF,TGTGCCATCAGTGACGGGAACGAGCAGTACTTC
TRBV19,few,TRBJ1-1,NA,CASSITGNTEAFF,TGTGCCAGTAGTATAACCGGGAACACTGAAGCTTTCTTT
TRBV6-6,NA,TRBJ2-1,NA,CASSRQVLYNEQFF,TGTGCCAGCAGTCGACAGGTTCTTTACAATGAGCAGTTCTTC
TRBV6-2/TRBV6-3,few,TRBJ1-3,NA,CASSYDRGNTIYF,TGTGCCAGCAGTTACGACAGGGGAAACACCATATATTTT
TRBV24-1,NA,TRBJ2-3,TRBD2,CATSDRLAGELDTQYF,TGTGCCACCAGTGACAGACTAGCGGGGGAATTGGATACGCAGTATTTT
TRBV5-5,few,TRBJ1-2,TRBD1,CASSYRTGGEYGYTF,TGTGCCAGCAGCTACCGGACAGGGGGCGAGTATGGCTACACCTTC
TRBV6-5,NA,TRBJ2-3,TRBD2,CASRERGREYF,TGTGCCAGCAGAGAGCGGGGCCGGGAGTATTTT
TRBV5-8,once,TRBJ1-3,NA,CASSFGWYSSGNTIYF,TGTGCCAGCAGCTTCGGTTGGTATAGCTCTGGAAACACCATATATTTT
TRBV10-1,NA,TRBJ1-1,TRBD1,CASSVWGTGLMNTEAFF,TGCGCCAGCAGTGTATGGGGGACAGGGCTCATGAACACTGAAGCTTTCTTT
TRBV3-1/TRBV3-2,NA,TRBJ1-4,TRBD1,CASSQTGAVEKLFF,TGTGCCAGCAGCCAAACAGGGGCGGTAGAAAAACTGTTTTTT